This paragraph reports one T cell receptor (beta chain). Its antigen remains undetermined. Base qualities are not at hand, and no much larger clone is one base apart. The data derive from a study of shared clonotypes between healthy human individuals (dated by TCRdb to the early 2020s). Concerning the study at large: Two women and a few men aged 18 to 49 years were included in the cohort. Per donor, three plates each were used for CD4 naive and CD4 memory, two for CD8 naive, and one for CD8 memory. To estimate repertoire size and how much clonotypes are shared between individuals, the study performed deep sequencing of blood TCR repertoires from roughly five healthy adults. Libraries were prepared and TCR repertoires were sequenced by different laboratories using diverse techniques, in order to increase sequencing depth and limit assay-specific biases. Per donor, leukapheresis produced somewhere between about 0.94 and 8.9 billion PBMCs.

Using the deep immunoSEQ assay, multiplex PCR amplified TCR CDR3 regions from genomic DNA. For each cell subset, the extracted genomic DNA was distributed evenly across all wells of several immunoSEQ 96-well plates, and each plate served as one replicate. For sorted subsets, each replicate PCR was loaded with around 220 ng genomic DNA, equivalent to some 31,000 T cell genomes. Purified libraries were measured with a Qubit 3.0 fluorometer, size-checked on a Bioanalyzer 2100, and measured again with the KAPA Library Quantification kit. Every immunoSEQ 96-well plate was sequenced on a separate single-read 150-cycle Illumina NextSeq 550 flow cell. The published analysis was carried out like this. The immunoSEQ output contained only junctional sequences without quality scores, so filtering could not match that applied to full-length reads. Sequences were annotated with PyIR, a Python wrapper for IgBLAST v1.9, using IMGT germline references to assign V/J genes and CDR3. Reads were filtered out if the reads had weak V/J assignments (E-value above 1e-6), no CDR3, stop codons, out-of-frame junctions, or ambiguous translated residues. V3J clonotypes were defined by identical inferred V gene, J gene, and CDR3 amino acid sequence. The percentage overlap between two repertoires was calculated by dividing the number of shared unique clonotypes by the size of the smaller repertoire. Repertoire richness was assessed with RTK rarefaction, the Chao1 estimator, and Recon v2.1 estimates of unobserved clonotypes. Generation probabilities for all TCRbeta clonotypes obtained by the gDNA method from a handful of donors were computed using OLGA. TCRdb holds this immuneACCESS table with in-frame rearrangements only. Some clones are missing; in checked studies, unresolved V genes explain under half, and the rest has no known cause. Clonal size and the V and J genes are those of that table, whereas D and trimming came from the DNA. This sample comprises 2 million to 3 million clones, approximately 94% of them detected only once. The ten largest account for 0.36% of the sample.

The donors were healthy, HIV-negative adults who had no recently reported acute infections or vaccinations. Only Caucasian adults living in Nashville, Tennessee, USA were represented among the donors. CD4+ T cells were enriched by magnetic negative selection, after which naive cells were positively selected on CD45RA and the negative fraction was taken as the memory subset. Blood was collected by leukapheresis, and PBMCs were isolated by Ficoll-Histopaque density gradient centrifugation and then cryopreserved in liquid nitrogen vapor phase. Analytical flow cytometry was used to check the purity and quantity of each magnetically sorted T cell population. Genomic DNA was isolated from each sorted fraction and quantified by UV absorbance on a Nanodrop 2000c. Reading the germline V gene (reference sequence) gives CDR1 SGHKS and CDR2 YYEKEE. Including cysteine and phenylalanine, the CDR3 has 16 amino acids. The CDR3 DNA has 48 bases and is translated from base 1. Relative to germline, V is 1 base shorter and J is 7 bases shorter, with 18 bases between their ends.

Study-wide findings and limitations: Sampling was limited to blood, and TCR repertoires in tissue likely differ from TCR repertoires in blood. The small number of donors limited the genetic and exposure-history diversity represented. Across a few donors, approximately 4.9% of naive CD4, 3% to 3.5% of naive CD8, roughly 2.2% of memory CD4, and about 0.4% of memory CD8 clonotypes were shared. Naive subsets generally had larger estimated clonotype richness than memory subsets. Clonotypes shared by all four sorted-subset donors showed higher generation probabilities than non-shared clonotypes. Pairwise subsampling indicated that sequencing depth was expected to affect the degree of clonotype sharing among donors. Incomplete sequencing was indicated by rarefaction of sorted-subset datasets, despite the large sequencing depth.

The V and J genes are TRBV5-5 and TRBJ1-5, with no confident D gene call. The specimen was naive CD4+ T cells from PBMCs. The sample's cell subset or site label, decoded: CD45RA+ positively selected. The TCR originated in a man aged 18 to 29 in good health. Some clones in this sample may be carry-over from other donors' samples. The DNA reads TGTGCCAGCAGCTTGTTCCAAGTGGGTCAAACCCAGCCCCAGCATTTT. Its protein reads: CASSLFQVGQTQPQHF.